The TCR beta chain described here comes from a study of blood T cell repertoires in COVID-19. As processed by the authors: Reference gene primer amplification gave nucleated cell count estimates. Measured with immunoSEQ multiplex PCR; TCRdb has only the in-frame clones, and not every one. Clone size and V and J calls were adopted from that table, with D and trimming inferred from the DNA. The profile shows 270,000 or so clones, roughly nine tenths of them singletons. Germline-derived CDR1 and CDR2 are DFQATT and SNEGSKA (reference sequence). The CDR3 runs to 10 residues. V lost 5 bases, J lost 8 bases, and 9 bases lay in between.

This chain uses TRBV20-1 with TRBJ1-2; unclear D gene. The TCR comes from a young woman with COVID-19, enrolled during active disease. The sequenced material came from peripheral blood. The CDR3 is CSALREGYTF. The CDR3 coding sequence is TGCAGTGCTTTACGAGAAGGCTACACCTTC.